This T cell receptor (beta chain) was sequenced in a study of CD8 T cells in ankylosing spondylitis. Quantitative 5'-RACE with molecular barcodes was used to make the TCR beta libraries. Using its own MiXCR run on the 5' RACE reads, TCRdb lists one record per CDR3 protein. The repertoire holds more than 650,000 distinct CDR3 sequences, with roughly 12% as singletons. As concerns this clonotype: As yet, its antigen is unknown.

The study, taken as a whole, reports: Researchers reportedly found disease-linked clones significantly enriched in matched ankylosing spondylitis synovial fluid. The disease-linked clones had a CD8+ phenotype and low blood frequencies. Eight highly homologous variants formed a TCR beta motif that appeared characteristic of ankylosing spondylitis blood.

The clonotype comes from a male donor with ankylosing spondylitis. The sequencing sample was made of blood, either unsorted or a sorted T cell fraction (not recorded which).

CDR3 sequence (DNA): TGCGCCAGCAGCCCCCAGGGAGTGTCAGATACGCAGTATTTT. Translated: CASSPQGVSDTQYF. The chain is built from TRBV5-1 and TRBJ2-3; D may be TRBD1 or TRBD2 (5 bases each). The CDR3 length is 14 residues. Per the germline V gene, CDR1 is SGHRS and CDR2 is YFSETQ. The ends were cut back, 4 bases at V and 4 bases at J, with 13 bases in the middle.